This T cell receptor beta chain comes out of a study of early T cells in non-severe SARS-CoV-2 infection. From the 5' RACE reads, TCRdb called clonotypes with MiXCR, one entry per CDR3 protein. The sample includes 55,000 to 75,000 distinct CDR3 sequences, about 8.4% of them seen just once. CDR3 length: 14 amino acids. The ends were cut back, 5 bases at V and 1 base at J, with 11 bases in the middle. The germline CDR1 and CDR2 sequences are SGHVS and FQNEAQ. This clonotype was picked up many times. The specimen sequenced was whole blood. The rearrangement links TRBV7-8 to TRBJ1-1, with D possibly matching TRBD1 (6 bases). The receptor was derived from an adult who was a healthcare worker with PCR-confirmed SARS-CoV-2 infection or an uninfected control (not recorded which). The CDR3 DNA sequence: TGTGCCAGCAGCCCCCGGACAGAGAACACTGAAGCTTTCTTT. This translates into CASSPRTENTEAFF.